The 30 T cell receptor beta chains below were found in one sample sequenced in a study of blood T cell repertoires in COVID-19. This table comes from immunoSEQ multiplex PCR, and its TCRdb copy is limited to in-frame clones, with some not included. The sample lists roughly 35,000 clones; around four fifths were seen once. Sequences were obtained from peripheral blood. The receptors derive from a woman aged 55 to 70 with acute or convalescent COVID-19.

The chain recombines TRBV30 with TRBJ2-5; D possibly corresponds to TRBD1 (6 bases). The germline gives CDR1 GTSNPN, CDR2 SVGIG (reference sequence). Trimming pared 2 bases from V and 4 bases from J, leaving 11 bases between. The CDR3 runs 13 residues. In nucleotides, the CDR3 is TGTGCCTGGAGTATCACAGGGCTAGAGACCCAGTACTTC. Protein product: CAWSITGLETQYF. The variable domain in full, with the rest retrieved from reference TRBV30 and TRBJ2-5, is SQTIHQWPATLVQPVGSPLSLECTVEGTSNPNLYWYRQAAGRGLQLLFYSVGIGQISSEVPQNLSASRPQDRQFILSSKKLLLSDSGFYLCAWSITGLETQYFGPGTRLLVL.

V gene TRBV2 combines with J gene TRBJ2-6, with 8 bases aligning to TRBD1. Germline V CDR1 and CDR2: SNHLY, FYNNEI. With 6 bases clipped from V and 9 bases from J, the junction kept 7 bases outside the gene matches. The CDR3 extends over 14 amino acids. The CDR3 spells CASSPTGDFNVLTF. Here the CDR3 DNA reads TGTGCCAGCAGCCCGACAGGGGACTTCAACGTCCTGACTTTC. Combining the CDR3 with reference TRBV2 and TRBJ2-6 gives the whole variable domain EPEVTQTPSHQVTQMGQEVILRCVPISNHLYFYWYRQILGQKVEFLVSFYNNEISEKSEIFDDQFSVERPDGSNFTLKIRSTKLEDSAMYFCASSPTGDFNVLTFGAGSRLTVL.

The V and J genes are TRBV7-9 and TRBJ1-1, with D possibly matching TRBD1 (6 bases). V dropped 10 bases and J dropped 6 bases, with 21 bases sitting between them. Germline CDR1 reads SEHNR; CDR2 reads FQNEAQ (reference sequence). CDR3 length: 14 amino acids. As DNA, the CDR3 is TGTGCCACCCCCGGACAGAAAGGATCATCTGAAGCTTTCTTT. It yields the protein CATPGQKGSSEAFF.

The CDR3, as DNA: TGTGCCAGCAGCAATTCGGGGGTCGGGACAGGGGGCACCGGGGAGCTGTTTTTT. Encoded protein: CASSNSGVGTGGTGELFF. J is TRBJ2-2 and V is TRBV2; 11 positions agree with TRBD1. CDR3 size: 18 residues. With 6 bases clipped from V and 4 bases from J, the junction kept 13 bases outside the gene matches. Germline V gives CDR1 SNHLY, CDR2 FYNNEI.

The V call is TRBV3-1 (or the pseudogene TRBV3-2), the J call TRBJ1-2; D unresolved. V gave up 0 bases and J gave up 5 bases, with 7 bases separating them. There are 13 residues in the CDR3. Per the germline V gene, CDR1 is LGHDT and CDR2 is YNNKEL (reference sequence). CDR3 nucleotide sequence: TGTGCCAGCAGCCAAGACGCGTTTTATGGCTACACCTTC. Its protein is CASSQDAFYGYTF.

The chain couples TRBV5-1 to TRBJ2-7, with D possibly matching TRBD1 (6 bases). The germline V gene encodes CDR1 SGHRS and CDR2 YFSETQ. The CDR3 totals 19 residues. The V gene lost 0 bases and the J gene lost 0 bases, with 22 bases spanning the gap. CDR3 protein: CASSLARQGRLPSSYEQYF. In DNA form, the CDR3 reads TGCGCCAGCAGCTTGGCTCGGCAGGGGCGCCTACCAAGCTCCTACGAGCAGTACTTC.

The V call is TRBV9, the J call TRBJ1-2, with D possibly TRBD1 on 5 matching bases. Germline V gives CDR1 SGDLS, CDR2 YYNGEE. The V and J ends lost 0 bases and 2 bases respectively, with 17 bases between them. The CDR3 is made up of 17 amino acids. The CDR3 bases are TGTGCCAGCAGCGTAGGCGCGCCGGGGGGAGGGAACTATGGCTACACCTTC. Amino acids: CASSVGAPGGGNYGYTF.

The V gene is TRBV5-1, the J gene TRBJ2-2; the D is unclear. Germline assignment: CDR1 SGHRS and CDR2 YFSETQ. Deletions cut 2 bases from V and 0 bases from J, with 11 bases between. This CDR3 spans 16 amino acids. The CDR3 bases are TGCGCCAGCAGCTTAAATACTAACCCGAACACCGGGGAGCTGTTTTTT. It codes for CASSLNTNPNTGELFF.

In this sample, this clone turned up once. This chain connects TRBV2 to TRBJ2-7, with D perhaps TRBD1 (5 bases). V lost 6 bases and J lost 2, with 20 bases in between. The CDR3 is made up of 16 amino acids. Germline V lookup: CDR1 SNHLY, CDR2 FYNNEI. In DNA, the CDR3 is TGTGCCAGCAGAATAAGACAGTCTCTACCCGCCTACGAGCAGTACTTC. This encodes CASRIRQSLPAYEQYF.

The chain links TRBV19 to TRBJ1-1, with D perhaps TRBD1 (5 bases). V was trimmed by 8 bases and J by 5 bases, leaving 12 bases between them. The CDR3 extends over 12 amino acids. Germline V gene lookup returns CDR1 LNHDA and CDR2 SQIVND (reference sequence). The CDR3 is CASQRGRTEAFF. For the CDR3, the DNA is TGTGCCAGTCAACGGGGGAGGACTGAAGCTTTCTTT.

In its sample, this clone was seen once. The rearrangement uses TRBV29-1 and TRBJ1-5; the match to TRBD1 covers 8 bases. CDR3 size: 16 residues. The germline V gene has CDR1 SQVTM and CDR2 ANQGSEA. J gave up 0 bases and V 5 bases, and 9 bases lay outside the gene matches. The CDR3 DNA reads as TGCAGCGTTATGTGGGCAGGGGGCGGTAGCAATCAGCCCCAGCATTTT. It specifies CSVMWAGGGSNQPQHF.

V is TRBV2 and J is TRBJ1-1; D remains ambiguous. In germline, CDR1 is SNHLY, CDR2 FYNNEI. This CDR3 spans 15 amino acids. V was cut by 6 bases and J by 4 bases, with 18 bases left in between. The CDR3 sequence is CASSPAVGGRTEAFF. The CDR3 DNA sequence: TGTGCCAGCAGCCCAGCGGTGGGAGGGCGCACTGAAGCTTTCTTT.

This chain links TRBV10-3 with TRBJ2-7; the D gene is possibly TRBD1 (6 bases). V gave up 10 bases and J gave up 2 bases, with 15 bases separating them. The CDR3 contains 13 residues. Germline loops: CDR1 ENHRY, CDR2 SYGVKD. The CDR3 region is CATRTVLPYEQYF. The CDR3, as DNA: TGTGCCACTCGGACAGTGTTGCCCTACGAGCAGTACTTC.

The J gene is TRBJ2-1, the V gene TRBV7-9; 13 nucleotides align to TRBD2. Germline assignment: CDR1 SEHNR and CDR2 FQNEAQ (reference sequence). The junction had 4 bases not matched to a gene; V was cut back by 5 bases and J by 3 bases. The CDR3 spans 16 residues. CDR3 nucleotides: TGTGCCAGCAGCCCGACTAGCGGGGGGATCTACAATGAGCAGTTCTTC. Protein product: CASSPTSGGIYNEQFF.

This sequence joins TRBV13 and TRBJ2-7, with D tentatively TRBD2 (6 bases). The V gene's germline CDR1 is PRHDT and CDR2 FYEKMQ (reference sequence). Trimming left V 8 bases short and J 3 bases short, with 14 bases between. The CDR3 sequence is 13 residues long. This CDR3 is CASGLRDFYEQYF. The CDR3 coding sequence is TGTGCCAGCGGCCTGAGGGACTTCTACGAGCAGTACTTC. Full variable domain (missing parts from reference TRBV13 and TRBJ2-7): AAGVIQSPRHLIKEKRETATLKCYPIPRHDTVYWYQQGPGQDPQFLISFYEKMQSDKGSIPDRFSAQQFSDYHSELNMSSLELGDSALYFCASGLRDFYEQYFGPGTRLTVT.

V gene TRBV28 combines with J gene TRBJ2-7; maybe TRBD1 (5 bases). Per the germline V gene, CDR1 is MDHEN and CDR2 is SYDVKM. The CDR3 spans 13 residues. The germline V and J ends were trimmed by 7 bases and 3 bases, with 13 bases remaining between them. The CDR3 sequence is CASTPPGHYEQYF. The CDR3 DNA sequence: TGTGCCAGCACCCCCCCTGGACACTACGAGCAGTACTTC.

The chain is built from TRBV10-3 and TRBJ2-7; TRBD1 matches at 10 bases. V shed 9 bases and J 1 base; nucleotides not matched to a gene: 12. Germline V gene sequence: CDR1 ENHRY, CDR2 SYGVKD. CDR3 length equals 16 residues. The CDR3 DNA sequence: TGTGCCATACGCCCGGGACAGGGGACCGTATCCTACGAGCAGTACTTC. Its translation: CAIRPGQGTVSYEQYF.

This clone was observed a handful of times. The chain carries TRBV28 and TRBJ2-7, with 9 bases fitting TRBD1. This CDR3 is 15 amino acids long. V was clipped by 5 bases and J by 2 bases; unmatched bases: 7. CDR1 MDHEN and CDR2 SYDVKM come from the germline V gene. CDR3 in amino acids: CASSKDRGIPYEQYF. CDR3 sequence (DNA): TGTGCCAGCAGTAAAGACAGGGGGATCCCCTACGAGCAGTACTTC.

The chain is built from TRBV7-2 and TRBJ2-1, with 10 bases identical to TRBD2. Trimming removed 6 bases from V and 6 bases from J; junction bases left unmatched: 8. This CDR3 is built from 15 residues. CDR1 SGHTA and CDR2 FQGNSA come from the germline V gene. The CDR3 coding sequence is TGTGCCAGCAGACCCGAGATAGCGGGGGGCAATGAGCAGTTCTTC. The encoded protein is CASRPEIAGGNEQFF.

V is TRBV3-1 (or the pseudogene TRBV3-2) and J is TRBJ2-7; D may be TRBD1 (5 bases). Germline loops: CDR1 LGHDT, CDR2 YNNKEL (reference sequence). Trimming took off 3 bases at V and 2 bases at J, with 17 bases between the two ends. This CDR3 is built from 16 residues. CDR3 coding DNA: TGTGCCAGCAGCCAGACCGAGTGGGGCGTCCCCTACGAGCAGTACTTC. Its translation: CASSQTEWGVPYEQYF.

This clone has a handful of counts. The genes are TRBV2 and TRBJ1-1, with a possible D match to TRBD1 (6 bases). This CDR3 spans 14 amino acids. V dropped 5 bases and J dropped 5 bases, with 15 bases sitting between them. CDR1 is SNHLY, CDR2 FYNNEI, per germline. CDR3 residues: CASSSSAQGTEAFF. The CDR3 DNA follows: TGTGCCAGCAGTTCCTCAGCCCAGGGGACTGAAGCTTTCTTT.

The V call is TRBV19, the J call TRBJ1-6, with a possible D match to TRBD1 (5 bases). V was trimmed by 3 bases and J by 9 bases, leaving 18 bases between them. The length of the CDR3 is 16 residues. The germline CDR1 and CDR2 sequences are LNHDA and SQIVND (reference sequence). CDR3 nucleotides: TGTGCCAGTAGTATCAATTACAGGATGGGCAGTTCACCCCTCCACTTT. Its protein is CASSINYRMGSSPLHF.

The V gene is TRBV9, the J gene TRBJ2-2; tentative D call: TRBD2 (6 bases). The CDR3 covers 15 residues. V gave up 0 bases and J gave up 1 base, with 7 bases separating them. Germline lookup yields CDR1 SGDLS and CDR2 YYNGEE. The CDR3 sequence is CASSVGGVNTGELFF. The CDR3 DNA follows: TGTGCCAGCAGCGTAGGCGGGGTGAACACCGGGGAGCTGTTTTTT. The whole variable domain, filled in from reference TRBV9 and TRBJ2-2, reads DSGVTQTPKHLITATGQRVTLRCSPRSGDLSVYWYQQSLDQGLQFLIQYYNGEERAKGNILERFSAQQFPDLHSELNLSSLELGDSALYFCASSVGGVNTGELFFGEGSRLTVL.

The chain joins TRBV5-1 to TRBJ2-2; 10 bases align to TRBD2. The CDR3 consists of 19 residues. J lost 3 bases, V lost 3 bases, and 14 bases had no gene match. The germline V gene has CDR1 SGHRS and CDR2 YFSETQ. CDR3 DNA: TGCGCCAGCAGCTCCTCCGGGACTAGCGCACTATACTACACCGGGGAGCTGTTTTTT. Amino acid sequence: CASSSSGTSALYYTGELFF.

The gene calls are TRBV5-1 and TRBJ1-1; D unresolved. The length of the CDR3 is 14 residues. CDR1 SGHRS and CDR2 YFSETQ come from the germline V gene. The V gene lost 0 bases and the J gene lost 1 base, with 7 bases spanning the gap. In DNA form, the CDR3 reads TGCGCCAGCAGCTTGGCGGTCGGGAACACTGAAGCTTTCTTT. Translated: CASSLAVGNTEAFF.

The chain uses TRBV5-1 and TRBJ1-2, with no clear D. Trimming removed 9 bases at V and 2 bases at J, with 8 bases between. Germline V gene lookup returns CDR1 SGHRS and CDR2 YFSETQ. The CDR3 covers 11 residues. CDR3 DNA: TGCGCCACGGGTGAAAACTATGGCTACACCTTC. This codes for CATGENYGYTF.

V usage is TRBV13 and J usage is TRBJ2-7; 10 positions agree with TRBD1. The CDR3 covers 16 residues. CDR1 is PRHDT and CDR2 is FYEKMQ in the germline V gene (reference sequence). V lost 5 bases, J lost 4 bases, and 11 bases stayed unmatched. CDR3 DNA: TGTGCCAGCAGCGTTGGGACAGGGGATCCCAGTTACGAGCAGTACTTC. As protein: CASSVGTGDPSYEQYF.

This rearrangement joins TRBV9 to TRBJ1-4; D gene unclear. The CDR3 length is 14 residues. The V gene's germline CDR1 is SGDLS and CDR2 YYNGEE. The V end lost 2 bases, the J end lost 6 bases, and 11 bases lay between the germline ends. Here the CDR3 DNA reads TGTGCCAGCAGCGTTGGGCAGGAGGATGAAAAACTGTTTTTT. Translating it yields CASSVGQEDEKLFF.

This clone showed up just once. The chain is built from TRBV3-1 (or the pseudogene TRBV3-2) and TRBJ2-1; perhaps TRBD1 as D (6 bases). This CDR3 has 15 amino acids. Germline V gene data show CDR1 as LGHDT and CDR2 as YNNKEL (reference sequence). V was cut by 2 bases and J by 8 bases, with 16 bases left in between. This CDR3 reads CASSQSGGASYEQFF. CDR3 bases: TGTGCCAGCAGCCAATCTGGGGGCGCTTCCTATGAGCAGTTCTTC.

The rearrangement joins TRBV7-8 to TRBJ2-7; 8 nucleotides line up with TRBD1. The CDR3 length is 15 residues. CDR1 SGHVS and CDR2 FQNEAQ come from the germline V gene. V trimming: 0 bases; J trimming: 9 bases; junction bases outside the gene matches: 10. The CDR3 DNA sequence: TGTGCCAGCAGCTTAGCGGTCCCCCCGACAGGGGTGCAGTACTTC. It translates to CASSLAVPPTGVQYF.